These 31 T cell receptor beta chains were all obtained from the same sample, sequenced in a study of T-cell reconstitution after alpha-beta-depleted transplantation in children (TCRdb year 2016). Library generation was performed with PCR. The sample was run on an Illumina HiSeq 2500. To normalize quantification of the TCRbeta repertoire, the TCR libraries were built with molecular barcoding that relied on unique molecular identifiers. The raw public reads went through TCRdb reprocessing: fastp at Q25, MiXCR clone calling, in-frame beta chains kept. One record per CDR3 amino acid sequence lists the most common genes and DNA. Here the sample has around 960,000 distinct CDR3 sequences; around 30% occur a single time. The ten largest clones represent around 30% of the sample. What the treatment or condition label conveys for this sample: allogeneic hematopoietic cell transplantation with graft depleted of TCRalphabeta T cells and CD19 B cells.

The input for sequencing was PBMCs, mostly from graft donor cells, taken 360 days after TCRalphabeta/CD19-depleted stem cell transplant. The receptors derive from a boy less than two years old who had a stem cell transplant for SCID, so the T cells may come from the graft donor.

The CDR3 spells CSVWDRQMNTEAFF. Written as DNA, the CDR3 is TGCAGCGTTTGGGACCGACAGATGAACACTGAAGCTTTCTTT. The chain recombines TRBV29-1 with TRBJ1-1; possibly TRBD1 for D (5 bases). The CDR3 runs 14 residues. In germline, CDR1 is SQVTM, CDR2 ANQGSEA. Trimming shortened V by 5 bases and J by 0 bases, and 13 bases separated the two germline ends.

This chain connects TRBV2 to TRBJ2-3, with 7 bases that match TRBD2. The CDR3 spans 15 residues. The ends lost 7 bases at V and 2 bases at J; junction bases unmatched: 9. CDR1 SNHLY and CDR2 FYNNEI come from the germline V gene. CDR3 amino acids: CASTSGNPYTDTQYF. In DNA, the CDR3 is TGTGCCAGCACTAGCGGCAACCCGTACACAGATACGCAGTATTTT.

This clonotype has just a few counts. The J gene is TRBJ2-7, the V gene TRBV27; tentative D call: TRBD1 (6 bases). The germline CDR1 and CDR2 sequences are MNHEY and SMNVEV (reference sequence). The CDR3 has 14 amino acids. Trimming cost V 5 bases and J 3 bases, with 14 bases left between them. The CDR3 sequence is CASSPTGTRYEQYF. Here the CDR3 DNA reads TGTGCCAGCAGTCCCACAGGGACCCGCTACGAGCAGTACTTC.

This clonotype was observed a few times. The V gene is TRBV4-1, the J gene TRBJ2-2; 10 bases line up with TRBD1. The germline V gene has CDR1 MGHRA and CDR2 YSYEKL. Trimming cost V 4 bases and J 7 bases; bases outside gene matches: 6. This CDR3 region has 15 residues. Here the CDR3 DNA reads TGCGCCAGCAGCCGGGACAGGGGAGAATTCGGGGAGCTGTTTTTT. Encoded protein: CASSRDRGEFGELFF.

V is TRBV28 and J is TRBJ2-2; weak D call: TRBD1 (7 bases). This CDR3 comprises 16 residues. Trimming stripped 7 bases from V and 1 base from J, with 16 bases between. The germline V gene has CDR1 MDHEN and CDR2 SYDVKM. The CDR3 DNA follows: TGTGCCAGCACAGGGGGGACAAAGTTGAACACCGGGGAGCTGTTTTTT. Translating it yields CASTGGTKLNTGELFF. Looking up the rest from reference TRBV28 and TRBJ2-2 gives the full variable domain: DVKVTQSSRYLVKRTGEKVFLECVQDMDHENMFWYRQDPGLGLRLIYFSYDVKMKEKGDIPEGYSVSREKKERFSLILESASTNQTSMYLCASTGGTKLNTGELFFGEGSRLTVL.

The CDR3 protein is CASSYGGRGANVLTF. CDR3 nucleotide sequence: TGTGCCAGCAGTTACGGAGGTCGCGGGGCCAACGTCCTGACTTTC. The chain recombines TRBV9 with TRBJ2-6, with D perhaps TRBD2 (5 bases). The CDR3 extends over 15 amino acids. The germline V gene has CDR1 SGDLS and CDR2 YYNGEE. The ends were cut back, 5 bases at V and 4 bases at J, with 13 bases in the middle.

The chain links TRBV21-1 to TRBJ2-1. TRBV21-1 corresponds to a pseudogene. The CDR3 is made up of 12 amino acids. This CDR3 is CASSARVREKFF. Here the CDR3 DNA reads TGTGCCAGCAGCGCCCGTGTTAGGGAAAAGTTCTTC.

This clonotype was recorded a few times. The chain employs TRBV12-3 or TRBV12-4 and TRBJ2-1; D remains ambiguous. V lost 3 bases to trimming and J lost 2 bases, with 20 bases between them. This CDR3 region has 18 residues. For the CDR3, the DNA is TGTGCCAGCAGTTTGGCAGGAACACCACGAAGACCCTACAATGAGCAGTTCTTC. It translates to CASSLAGTPRRPYNEQFF.

V gene TRBV6-2 or TRBV6-3 combines with J gene TRBJ1-1; 8 bases line up with TRBD1. V was pared by 5 bases and J by 3 bases, with 14 bases of the junction left unmatched. The CDR3 runs to 17 residues. CDR1 MNHEY and CDR2 SVGEGT come from the germline V gene. The CDR3 is CASSPLQGARGHTEAFF. The CDR3 DNA sequence: TGTGCCAGCAGTCCCCTCCAGGGGGCAAGAGGGCACACTGAAGCTTTCTTT.

This clonotype appeared many times. V usage is TRBV12-3 or TRBV12-4 and J usage is TRBJ2-3; D might be TRBD1 or TRBD2, each matching 5 bases. V was pared by 6 bases and J by 3 bases, with 7 bases between. The CDR3 is made up of 12 amino acids. DNA of the CDR3: TGTGCCAGCAGCTGGGGGACAGATACGCAGTATTTT. It codes for CASSWGTDTQYF.

This rearrangement joins TRBV25-1 to TRBJ2-7, with D perhaps matching TRBD1 (6 bases). Germline V gene data show CDR1 as MGHDK and CDR2 as SYGVNS. The CDR3 has 13 amino acids. V lost 3 bases and J 7 bases, leaving 13 bases between the germline ends. Here the CDR3 reads CASSDAGVREQYF. CDR3 bases: TGTGCCAGCAGTGATGCAGGGGTGAGGGAGCAGTACTTC.

In this sample, this clonotype turned up once. The J gene is TRBJ2-5, the V gene TRBV20-1; the D gene is possibly TRBD2 (7 bases). Germline CDR1 DFQATT, CDR2 SNEGSKA (reference sequence). Trimming cost V 3 bases and J 3 bases, with 20 bases left between them. The CDR3 contains 16 residues. The CDR3: CSASPGVGGPEETQYF. CDR3 nucleotide sequence: TGCAGTGCTAGCCCCGGAGTGGGGGGGCCAGAAGAGACCCAGTACTTC.

The chain uses TRBV5-1 and TRBJ1-1, with D possibly TRBD1 on 5 matching bases. Per the germline V gene, CDR1 is SGHRS and CDR2 is YFSETQ. V gave up 7 bases and J gave up 1 base, with 11 bases separating them. The CDR3 spans 13 residues. The chain's CDR3 is CASGRDPNTEAFF. The CDR3 coding sequence is TGCGCCAGCGGCCGGGACCCGAACACTGAAGCTTTCTTT.

This clonotype was observed a few times. The chain joins TRBV4-2 to TRBJ2-3; 11 positions match TRBD2. CDR3 length equals 20 residues. J lost 5 bases, V lost 4 bases, and 20 bases had no gene match. The germline CDR1 and CDR2 sequences are LGHNA and YNFKEQ. CDR3 residues: CASSREGMELAGAGLDTQYF. DNA of the CDR3: TGTGCCAGCAGCCGCGAAGGAATGGAACTAGCGGGGGCCGGACTAGATACGCAGTATTTT.

This chain uses TRBV5-1 with TRBJ1-6; the D gene is possibly TRBD1 (6 bases). V shed 5 bases and J shed 10 bases, with 25 bases lying between them. CDR1 is SGHRS, CDR2 YFSETQ, per germline. The CDR3 runs to 17 residues. The CDR3 bases are TGCGCCAGCAGAGAACCCGCCCCGGGACAAAGAGAGTCACCCCTCCACTTT. Its protein product is CASREPAPGQRESPLHF.

The sample holds a few counts of this clonotype. The rearrangement joins TRBV15 to TRBJ2-3; no reliable D call. Germline assignment: CDR1 LNHNV and CDR2 YYDKDF (reference sequence). The CDR3 runs to 15 residues. Deletions cut 3 bases from V and 6 bases from J, with 16 bases between. This CDR3 reads CATSSTILDGDTQYF. CDR3 coding DNA: TGTGCCACCAGCAGTACTATTCTCGACGGTGATACGCAGTATTTT. The entire variable domain, with the rest obtained from reference TRBV15 and TRBJ2-3, is as follows: DAMVIQNPRYQVTQFGKPVTLSCSQTLNHNVMYWYQQKSSQAPKLLFHYYDKDFNNEADTPDNFQSRRPNTSFCFLDIRSPGLGDTAMYLCATSSTILDGDTQYFGPGTRLTVL.

This clonotype has a handful of counts. The rearrangement links TRBV5-1 to TRBJ1-1, with 8 bases identical to TRBD1. CDR1 and CDR2 (germline): SGHRS, YFSETQ. This CDR3 has 14 amino acids. V trimming: 4 bases; J trimming: 4 bases; junction bases outside the gene matches: 6. The CDR3 DNA follows: TGCGCCAGCAGCCCTGACAGGGGTGTCACTGAAGCTTTCTTT. Translated: CASSPDRGVTEAFF.

This chain joins TRBV12-3 or TRBV12-4 and TRBJ2-5; D not resolved. The CDR3 length is 14 residues. V was clipped by 3 bases and J by 1 base, with 9 bases between them. CDR3 DNA sequence: TGTGCCAGCAGTTTTGCAGGACCCCAAGAGACCCAGTACTTC. It is translated as CASSFAGPQETQYF.

The J gene is TRBJ1-2, the V gene TRBV2; TRBD1 might be the D (6 bases). The germline V gene encodes CDR1 SNHLY and CDR2 FYNNEI. V shed 2 bases and J shed 8 bases, with 18 bases lying between them. The CDR3 sequence is 15 residues long. CDR3 amino acids: CASSERRQGIWGYTF. The CDR3 DNA reads as TGTGCCAGCAGTGAACGTCGGCAGGGGATCTGGGGCTACACCTTC.

The table lists this clonotype with a few counts. V and J are TRBV6-1 and TRBJ2-4; D unresolved. The germline V gene has CDR1 MNHNS and CDR2 SASEGT. Trimming left V 6 bases short and J 6 bases short, with 12 bases between. The CDR3 loop spans 13 amino acids. Here the CDR3 reads CASRMNQANIQYF. As DNA, the CDR3 is TGTGCCAGCAGGATGAACCAAGCAAACATTCAGTACTTC.

This clonotype was detected a few times. V is TRBV10-2 and J is TRBJ2-3, with 9 bases identical to TRBD1. The length of the CDR3 is 18 residues. Germline V gene data show CDR1 as WSHSY and CDR2 as SAAADI. V lost 1 base, J lost 2 bases, and 10 bases stayed unmatched. The CDR3 DNA follows: TGCGCCAGCAGTGAGTTCTTCACAGGGGGCCGGGACACAGATACGCAGTATTTT. This gives the protein CASSEFFTGGRDTDTQYF.

This clonotype was recorded a few times. The chain joins TRBV6-1 to TRBJ2-5; D is possibly TRBD1 (6 bases). The germline V gene encodes CDR1 MNHNS and CDR2 SASEGT. The CDR3 runs 15 residues. The ends were cut back, 3 bases at V and 5 bases at J, with 16 bases in the middle. The CDR3 sequence is CASSDRGYLGETQYF. In nucleotides, the CDR3 is TGTGCCAGCAGTGACAGGGGTTACCTAGGGGAGACCCAGTACTTC.

This clonotype was detected ten times or more. This chain connects TRBV27 to TRBJ1-2; D gene uncertain. The V gene lost 5 bases and the J gene lost 2 bases, with 12 bases spanning the gap. Per germline, CDR1 MNHEY and CDR2 SMNVEV (reference sequence). The CDR3 has 14 amino acids. The CDR3 region has the DNA TGTGCCAGCAGTCCCCACAGACCCAACTATGGCTACACCTTC. As protein: CASSPHRPNYGYTF.

This clonotype showed up just a few times. The rearrangement links TRBV20-1 to TRBJ2-3; D may be TRBD2 (6 bases). Trimming shortened V by 4 bases and J by 6 bases, and 14 bases separated the two germline ends. The CDR3 runs 13 residues. CDR1 DFQATT and CDR2 SNEGSKA come from the germline V gene (reference sequence). Here the CDR3 DNA reads TGCAGTGCTAAGGGACTCTTCGGGGATACGCAGTATTTT. It yields the protein CSAKGLFGDTQYF.

The chain links TRBV4-2 to TRBJ1-6, with D perhaps TRBD1 (6 bases). CDR1 is LGHNA, CDR2 YNFKEQ, per germline. V shed 2 bases and J shed 1 base, with 9 bases lying between them. The CDR3 is 16 amino acids. The CDR3 protein is CASSQTGSSYNSPLHF. CDR3 in DNA: TGTGCCAGCAGCCAAACAGGGTCTTCCTATAATTCACCCCTCCACTTT.

V is TRBV18 and J is TRBJ1-4; a possible D gene is TRBD1 (5 bases). The length of the CDR3 is 16 residues. CDR1 is KGHSH and CDR2 is LQKENI in the germline V gene. Deletions cut 2 bases from V and 1 base from J, with 11 bases between. CDR3: CASSPTMTETNEKLFF. The CDR3, as DNA: TGTGCCAGCTCACCAACCATGACAGAAACTAATGAAAAACTGTTTTTT.

This clonotype has more than one count but fewer than ten. The gene calls are TRBV29-1 and TRBJ1-2; TRBD1 is a possible D gene (5 bases). V was pared by 4 bases and J by 4 bases, with 7 bases between. CDR1 and CDR2 from the germline V gene are SQVTM and ANQGSEA. The CDR3 has 11 amino acids. This chain's CDR3 is CSVGGLYGYTF. The CDR3 DNA reads TGCAGCGTTGGGGGACTCTATGGCTACACCTTC.

The gene calls are TRBV10-3 and TRBJ1-1; D remains unclear. The germline V and J ends were trimmed by 3 bases and 1 base, with 9 bases remaining between them. Germline V gives CDR1 ENHRY, CDR2 SYGVKD. The CDR3 loop spans 14 amino acids. The CDR3 spells CAISDSFSNTEAFF. Here the CDR3 DNA reads TGTGCCATCAGTGATAGCTTTTCGAACACTGAAGCTTTCTTT.

At least ten counts were recorded for this clonotype. V gene TRBV2 combines with J gene TRBJ2-7; maybe TRBD2 (6 bases). From germline, CDR1 is SNHLY and CDR2 FYNNEI. With 2 bases removed from V and 3 bases from J, the gap between germline ends came to 11 bases. There are 14 residues in the CDR3. The CDR3 region is CASSESGLVYEQYF. The CDR3, as DNA: TGTGCCAGCAGTGAATCGGGACTGGTCTACGAGCAGTACTTC.

The chain is built from TRBV6-1 and TRBJ1-2; D call uncertain. The CDR3 runs to 14 residues. CDR1 and CDR2 (germline): MNHNS, SASEGT. The V end was cut by 7 bases, the J end by 8 bases, with 20 bases between. The CDR3 sequence: CASIPQSGRGGYTF. CDR3 in DNA: TGTGCCAGCATCCCGCAATCGGGCCGCGGGGGCTACACCTTC.

This clonotype turned up a few times. The J gene is TRBJ2-7, the V gene TRBV5-1; no clear D gene. Trimming took off 4 bases at V and 5 bases at J, with 16 bases between the two ends. From germline, CDR1 is SGHRS and CDR2 YFSETQ. The CDR3 length is 14 residues. CDR3 nucleotides: TGCGCCAGCAGCCCCCGGTGGGTCTACGACGAGCAGTACTTC. The encoded protein is CASSPRWVYDEQYF.